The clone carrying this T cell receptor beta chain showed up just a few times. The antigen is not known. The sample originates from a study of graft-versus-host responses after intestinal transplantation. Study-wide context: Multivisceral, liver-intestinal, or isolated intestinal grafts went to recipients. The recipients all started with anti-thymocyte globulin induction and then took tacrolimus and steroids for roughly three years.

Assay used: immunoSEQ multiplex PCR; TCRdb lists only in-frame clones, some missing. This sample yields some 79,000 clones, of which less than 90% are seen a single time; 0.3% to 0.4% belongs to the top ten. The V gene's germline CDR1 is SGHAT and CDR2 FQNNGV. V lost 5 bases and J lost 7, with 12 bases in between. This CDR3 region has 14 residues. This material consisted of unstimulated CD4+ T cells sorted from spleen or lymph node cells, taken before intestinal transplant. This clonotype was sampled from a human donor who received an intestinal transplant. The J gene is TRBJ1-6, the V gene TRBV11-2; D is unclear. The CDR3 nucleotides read TGTGCCAGCAGCGCACCCTACCCAAATTCACCCCTCCACTTT. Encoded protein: CASSAPYPNSPLHF.